This TCR beta chain came from a study of T cells in Graves' hyperthyroidism and ophthalmopathy. With regard to this clonotype: Its antigen is not identified.

Points from the study as a whole: Also found in blood were most expanded thyroid clonotypes above 0.001.

The CDR3 consists of 14 residues. V was pared by 7 bases and J by 4 bases, with 16 bases between. The CDR3 regions of TCR beta were amplified from RNA transcripts. When the TCR CDR3 underwent first-round RT-PCR, the HTBI primer set was used. TCRdb re-derived calls from the multiplex PCR reads in MiXCR, one entry per CDR3 protein. The sample yields about 520,000 distinct CDR3 sequences, roughly 25% seen once. The specimen sequenced was blood. This chain joins TRBV12-3 or TRBV12-4 and TRBJ1-1, with a weak D call TRBD1 (5 bases). The receptor's source is a woman aged 25 to 39 with Graves' ophthalmopathy. The CDR3: CASTIQGGGTEAFF. The CDR3 region has the DNA TGTGCCAGCACCATCCAGGGTGGGGGCACTGAAGCTTTCTTT.